These 20 T cell receptor beta chains came from one sample sequenced in a study of T cell changes during pregnancy in multiple sclerosis (dated by TCRdb to the late 2010s). The method was the immunoSEQ multiplex PCR assay. The table was pulled from immuneACCESS by TCRdb, which kept in-frame rearrangements only. Such tables lose some clones; where checked, under half of the loss comes from unresolved V genes, and the rest has no known cause. The sample records roughly 29,000 clones, around nine tenths of which are singletons. The ten largest clones take up approximately 5.9% of the sample. The sample was CD8+ T cells from peripheral blood mononuclear cells, taken before pregnancy. The receptors shown here come from a female donor with multiple sclerosis, enrolled in a pregnancy study.

This clone has just a few counts. The V and J genes are TRBV13 and TRBJ2-7, with 7 bases aligning to TRBD1. The length of the CDR3 is 15 residues. Trimming at V came to 4 bases and at J to 7 bases, leaving 13 bases not matched to a gene. CDR1 and CDR2 from the germline V gene are PRHDT and FYEKMQ (reference sequence). The CDR3 spells CASSSLTGIVIEQYF. In DNA, the CDR3 is TGTGCCAGCAGCTCTCTGACAGGGATCGTAATAGAGCAGTACTTC.

The chain employs TRBV9 and TRBJ2-5, with TRBD1 identical over 8 bases. V was clipped by 3 bases and J by 2 bases; unmatched bases: 6. This CDR3 spans 15 amino acids. Germline CDR1 reads SGDLS; CDR2 reads YYNGEE. The CDR3 bases are TGTGCCAGCAGCGCTACAGGGGGTTGGCAAGAGACCCAGTACTTC. Its translation: CASSATGGWQETQYF.

The chain is built from TRBV29-1 and TRBJ1-1, with 7 nucleotides matching TRBD1. The CDR3 runs to 16 residues. With 4 bases clipped from V and 4 bases from J, the junction kept 15 bases outside the gene matches. The germline gives CDR1 SQVTM, CDR2 ANQGSEA. The CDR3 loop is CSVGGATGPAATEAFF. CDR3 nucleotides: TGCAGCGTTGGGGGGGCGACAGGGCCTGCGGCCACTGAAGCTTTCTTT. Filled out from reference TRBV29-1 and TRBJ1-1, the complete variable domain reads SAVISQKPSRDICQRGTSLTIQCQVDSQVTMMFWYRQQPGQSLTLIATANQGSEATYESGFVIDKFPISRPNLTFSTLTVSNMSPEDSSIYLCSVGGATGPAATEAFFGQGTRLTVV.

The rearrangement joins TRBV25-1 to TRBJ2-5, with D perhaps matching TRBD2 (5 bases). The J call may be wrong; the DNA end is better matched by TRBJ2-7. Germline assignment: CDR1 MGHDK and CDR2 SYGVNS. The CDR3 has 16 amino acids. The CDR3 spells CASSADPGSNINEQYF. CDR3 coding DNA: TGTGCCAGCAGTGCAGATCCGGGATCCAACATCAACGAGCAGTACTTC.

The chain uses TRBV7-9 and TRBJ1-3, with D perhaps matching TRBD1 (5 bases). The germline V gene encodes CDR1 SEHNR and CDR2 FQNEAQ (reference sequence). V lost 2 bases, J lost 0 bases, and 11 bases lay in between. CDR3 size: 16 residues. The chain's CDR3 is CASSLTHDSSGNTIYF. Here the CDR3 DNA reads TGTGCCAGCAGCTTAACGCACGACAGCTCTGGAAACACCATATATTTT.

Here the CDR3 DNA reads TGTGCCAGCAGCTTGGGGCTAGCGGGAGCGTTGCAAGATACGCAGTATTTT. It translates to CASSLGLAGALQDTQYF. The chain couples TRBV13 to TRBJ2-3, with TRBD2 identical over 10 bases. V shed 3 bases and J 5 bases; nucleotides not matched to a gene: 11. Looked up from germline, CDR1 is PRHDT and CDR2 is FYEKMQ (reference sequence). This CDR3 region has 17 residues.

This clone appeared a single time. The chain is built from TRBV4-1 and TRBJ2-7; 7 nucleotides align to TRBD2. The germline V gene has CDR1 MGHRA and CDR2 YSYEKL. V was pared by 4 bases and J by 6 bases, with 6 bases of the junction left unmatched. The CDR3 extends over 13 amino acids. CDR3: CASSPAGWGEQYF. As DNA, the CDR3 is TGCGCCAGCAGCCCAGCGGGGTGGGGCGAGCAGTACTTC.

In its sample, this clone was seen once. This chain uses TRBV20-1 with TRBJ1-4; D gene ambiguous. The V gene's germline CDR1 is DFQATT and CDR2 SNEGSKA (reference sequence). The CDR3 runs 11 residues. The ends were cut back, 5 bases at V and 4 bases at J, with 5 bases in the middle. This CDR3 is CSAPSNEKLFF. The CDR3 bases are TGCAGTGCTCCTAGTAATGAAAAACTGTTTTTT.

The V and J genes are TRBV19 and TRBJ1-5; D gene ambiguous. The germline V and J ends were trimmed by 1 base and 0 bases, with 13 bases remaining between them. Germline CDR1 and CDR2: LNHDA and SQIVND (reference sequence). The CDR3 consists of 17 residues. CDR3 protein: CASSIVGGGDSNQPQHF. In DNA form, the CDR3 reads TGTGCCAGTAGTATAGTAGGCGGCGGCGATAGCAATCAGCCCCAGCATTTT.

This chain uses TRBV2 with TRBJ2-5; no firm D call. V dropped 5 bases and J dropped 4 bases, with 8 bases sitting between them. The germline V gene encodes CDR1 SNHLY and CDR2 FYNNEI. This CDR3 spans 12 amino acids. The CDR3 nucleotides read TGTGCCAGCAGTAGCGTGGTAGAGACCCAGTACTTC. The encoded protein is CASSSVVETQYF.

The chain is built from TRBV5-4 and TRBJ1-2, with TRBD1 identical over 7 bases. This CDR3 has 13 residues. Germline values: CDR1 SGHNT, CDR2 YYREEE (reference sequence). V lost 4 bases and J lost 4; bases outside the gene matches: 4. CDR3 nucleotide sequence: TGTGCCAGCAGCGGGCAGGGGGGCTATGGCTACACCTTC. Protein sequence: CASSGQGGYGYTF.

The chain couples TRBV4-2 to TRBJ2-1; 10 bases are a match to TRBD1. Germline V gene lookup returns CDR1 LGHNA and CDR2 YNFKEQ. The V and J ends lost 0 bases and 2 bases, in that order; junction bases with no gene match: 1. The CDR3 is made up of 16 amino acids. CDR3 protein: CASSQEGQGTYNEQFF. The DNA for the CDR3 is TGTGCCAGCAGCCAAGAGGGACAGGGGACCTACAATGAGCAGTTCTTC.

This clone is a singleton in its sample. V usage is TRBV7-2 and J usage is TRBJ2-2; 9 bases align to TRBD2. The CDR3 has 16 residues. The trim removed 3 bases at V and 6 bases at J, leaving 8 bases unmatched. Germline loops: CDR1 SGHTA, CDR2 FQGNSA. In DNA, the CDR3 is TGTGCCAGCAGCTTGGCGGCGGGGGGGCCGGCCGGGGAGCTGTTTTTT. Protein sequence: CASSLAAGGPAGELFF.

Written as DNA, the CDR3 is TGTGCCAGCAGCCCAACAAGAAGTGAGCAGTTCTTC. Encoded protein: CASSPTRSEQFF. This chain uses TRBV5-4 with TRBJ2-1; D remains unclear. Looked up from germline, CDR1 is SGHNT and CDR2 is YYREEE (reference sequence). V dropped 4 bases and J dropped 9 bases, with 11 bases sitting between them. The CDR3 contains 12 residues.

This chain links TRBV28 with TRBJ2-7; possible D gene TRBD2, 6 bases. The germline V gene has CDR1 MDHEN and CDR2 SYDVKM. This CDR3 has 15 amino acids. Deletions cut 6 bases from V and 0 bases from J, with 15 bases between. The CDR3 loop is CASRPLAADSYEQYF. CDR3 nucleotide sequence: TGTGCCAGCAGACCTTTAGCGGCCGACTCCTACGAGCAGTACTTC. The variable domain in full, with the rest retrieved from reference TRBV28 and TRBJ2-7, is DVKVTQSSRYLVKRTGEKVFLECVQDMDHENMFWYRQDPGLGLRLIYFSYDVKMKEKGDIPEGYSVSREKKERFSLILESASTNQTSMYLCASRPLAADSYEQYFGPGTRLTVT.

V usage is TRBV19 and J usage is TRBJ2-1, with D unresolved. The CDR3 covers 12 residues. Germline V lookup: CDR1 LNHDA, CDR2 SQIVND (reference sequence). The V end was cut by 6 bases, the J end by 5 bases, with 8 bases between. In DNA form, the CDR3 reads TGTGCCAGTAGCCTATTTAACAATGAGCAGTTCTTC. It yields the protein CASSLFNNEQFF.

The V call is TRBV9, the J call TRBJ2-7; 8 bases fit TRBD2. The CDR3 loop spans 15 amino acids. CDR1 is SGDLS, CDR2 YYNGEE, per germline. V gave up 1 base and J gave up 5 bases; unmatched junction bases: 8. The CDR3 region has the DNA TGTGCCAGCAGCGTACACGGGAGGGGGGTCGACGAGCAGTACTTC. Its translation is CASSVHGRGVDEQYF.

This clone appeared a single time. V and J are TRBV7-9 and TRBJ2-7; TRBD1 agrees at 9 bases. V lost 3 bases to trimming and J lost 6 bases; unmatched junction nucleotides: 9. This CDR3 comprises 15 residues. Germline V gives CDR1 SEHNR, CDR2 FQNEAQ (reference sequence). In DNA, the CDR3 is TGTGCCAGCAGCTTCTCCGGGACAGGGAGAAGCGAGCAGTACTTC. It codes for CASSFSGTGRSEQYF. Full variable domain (rest looked up from reference TRBV7-9 and TRBJ2-7): DTGVSQNPRHKITKRGQNVTFRCDPISEHNRLYWYRQTLGQGPEFLTYFQNEAQLEKSRLLSDRFSAERPKGSFSTLEIQRTEQGDSAMYLCASSFSGTGRSEQYFGPGTRLTVT.

CDR3 sequence reads: CASSLGGGAGTDTQYF. CDR3 nucleotides: TGTGCCAGCAGCTTAGGGGGGGGCGCTGGCACAGATACGCAGTATTTT. V gene TRBV11-2 combines with J gene TRBJ2-3; D perhaps matches TRBD2 (7 bases). The CDR3 spans 16 residues. V shed 1 base and J shed 1 base, with 12 bases lying between them. Germline CDR1 is SGHAT and CDR2 is FQNNGV.

The chain carries TRBV27 and TRBJ2-3; 9 positions match TRBD2. The CDR3 sequence is 15 residues long. Germline-derived CDR1 and CDR2 are MNHEY and SMNVEV (reference sequence). V gave up 3 bases and J gave up 3 bases; unmatched junction bases: 4. The CDR3 bases are TGTGCCAGCAGTTTCTCTAGCGGGGTAACAGATACGCAGTATTTT. Protein: CASSFSSGVTDTQYF.